The 11 T cell receptor beta chains below were found in one sample sequenced in a study of cytomegalovirus exposure and HLA in healthy donors. Primers: 60 Vbeta forward and 13 Jbeta reverse. Clones were sequenced by immunoSEQ multiplex PCR, and TCRdb holds only the in-frame ones, with some missing. The table shows 150,000 to 200,000 clones, with roughly 79% occurring only once. Sequenced: PBMCs. The source is a woman under 40 in good health and CMV-seropositive.

This clone was detected only a few times. V usage is TRBV19 and J usage is TRBJ1-5; no reliable D call. The CDR3 is 13 residues long. Germline V CDR1 and CDR2: LNHDA, SQIVND (reference sequence). The V and J ends lost 2 bases and 5 bases respectively, with 7 bases between them. CDR3 loop: CASSINHYQPQHF. The CDR3 DNA is TGTGCCAGTAGTATAAATCATTATCAGCCCCAGCATTTT.

Written as DNA, the CDR3 is TGTGCCAGCAGTGAGAACAGAAATTCACCCCTCCACTTT. Protein product: CASSENRNSPLHF. The genes are TRBV2 and TRBJ1-6; D remains ambiguous. This CDR3 is 13 amino acids long. Trimming left V 3 bases short and J 7 bases short, with 7 bases between. Germline V gene data show CDR1 as SNHLY and CDR2 as FYNNEI.

The table lists this clone with a few counts. This chain links TRBV19 with TRBJ2-7, with 14 bases lining up with TRBD2. This CDR3 contains 17 residues. Germline-derived CDR1 and CDR2 are LNHDA and SQIVND (reference sequence). After removal of 5 bases from V and 3 bases from J, the junction contained 9 bases not matched to a gene. The CDR3 region is CASSAGTSGRGLYEQYF. CDR3 DNA: TGTGCCAGTAGTGCGGGGACTAGCGGGAGAGGGCTCTACGAGCAGTACTTC.

This clone has just a few counts. This chain joins TRBV6-5 and TRBJ1-1; possible D gene TRBD1, 5 bases. V was pared by 2 bases and J by 3 bases, with 7 bases between. This CDR3 spans 13 amino acids. Germline assignment: CDR1 MNHEY and CDR2 SVGAGI. The DNA of the CDR3 is TGTGCCAGCAGTTACAAGACAGACACTGAAGCTTTCTTT. This gives the protein CASSYKTDTEAFF.

V usage is TRBV7-9 and J usage is TRBJ2-1, with TRBD1 identical over 7 bases. The length of the CDR3 is 13 residues. Per the germline V gene, CDR1 is SEHNR and CDR2 is FQNEAQ (reference sequence). Germline trimming cut 8 bases from V and 3 bases from J; bases unmatched to any gene: 4. CDR3 coding DNA: TGTGCCAGCCGGGACAGTTACTACAATGAGCAGTTCTTC. It is translated as CASRDSYYNEQFF.

The chain carries TRBV6-1 and TRBJ1-5; weak D call: TRBD1 (6 bases). V was trimmed by 7 bases and J by 2 bases, leaving 15 bases between them. The CDR3 covers 15 residues. Germline V gene lookup returns CDR1 MNHNS and CDR2 SASEGT. The CDR3 sequence is CASIPRGAGNQPQHF. The CDR3 nucleotides read TGTGCCAGCATCCCCCGGGGGGCTGGCAATCAGCCCCAGCATTTT.

The V gene is TRBV4-1, the J gene TRBJ1-2; D might be TRBD1 (6 bases). V lost 3 bases and J lost 5, with 16 bases in between. Germline V gene sequence: CDR1 MGHRA, CDR2 YSYEKL. The CDR3 loop spans 15 amino acids. The CDR3 DNA follows: TGCGCCAGCAGCCAGGCTGTGACAGGCTGGTATGGCTACACCTTC. This translates into CASSQAVTGWYGYTF.

CDR3 in amino acids: CASSMSRVNTEAFF. DNA of the CDR3: TGTGCCAGTAGTATGTCCAGGGTGAACACTGAAGCTTTCTTT. J is TRBJ1-1 and V is TRBV19; weak D call: TRBD1 (5 bases). Trimming left V 3 bases short and J 0 bases short, with 8 bases between. The length of the CDR3 is 14 residues. CDR1 is LNHDA and CDR2 is SQIVND in the germline V gene (reference sequence). The entire variable domain, with the rest obtained from reference TRBV19 and TRBJ1-1, is as follows: DGGITQSPKYLFRKEGQNVTLSCEQNLNHDAMYWYRQDPGQGLRLIYYSQIVNDFQKGDIAEGYSVSREKKESFPLTVTSAQKNPTAFYLCASSMSRVNTEAFFGQGTRLTVV.

The chain recombines TRBV5-1 with TRBJ1-5; 11 bases align to TRBD1. The CDR3 runs to 14 residues. The trim removed 4 bases at V and 6 bases at J, leaving 3 bases unmatched. The germline V gene has CDR1 SGHRS and CDR2 YFSETQ. The CDR3 bases are TGCGCCAGCAGCACGGGGACAGGGGGTCAGCCCCAGCATTTT. Its translation: CASSTGTGGQPQHF.

The rearrangement links TRBV5-6 to TRBJ2-3, with a possible D match to TRBD1 (5 bases). Germline assignment: CDR1 SGHDT and CDR2 YYEEEE. The V and J ends lost 4 bases and 8 bases respectively, with 14 bases between them. The CDR3 contains 13 residues. The CDR3 is CASSPRGDVTQYF. The CDR3 DNA reads TGTGCCAGCAGCCCTAGGGGCGATGTTACGCAGTATTTT.

This clone showed up just once. This chain links TRBV19 with TRBJ1-1, with 7 bases fitting TRBD1. From germline, CDR1 is LNHDA and CDR2 SQIVND (reference sequence). This CDR3 region has 15 residues. The junction had 9 bases not matched to a gene; V was cut back by 5 bases and J by 3 bases. The DNA for the CDR3 is TGTGCCAGTAGTCCCCCAGGGGGTTGGGACACTGAAGCTTTCTTT. Amino acid sequence: CASSPPGGWDTEAFF.